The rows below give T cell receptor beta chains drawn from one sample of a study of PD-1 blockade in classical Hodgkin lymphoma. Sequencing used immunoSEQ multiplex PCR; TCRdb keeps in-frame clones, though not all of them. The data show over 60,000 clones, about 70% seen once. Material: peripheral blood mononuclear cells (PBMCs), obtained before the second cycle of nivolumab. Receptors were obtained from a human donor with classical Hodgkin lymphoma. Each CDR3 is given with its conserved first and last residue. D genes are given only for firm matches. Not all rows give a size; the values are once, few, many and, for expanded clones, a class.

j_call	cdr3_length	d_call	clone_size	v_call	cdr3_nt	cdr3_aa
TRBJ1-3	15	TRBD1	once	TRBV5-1	TGCGCCAGCAGCAAGGGACAGCTCTCTGGAAACACCATATATTTT	CASSKGQLSGNTIYF
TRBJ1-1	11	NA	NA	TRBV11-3	TGTGCCAGCAGCTTAGGGGATAGAGCTTTCTTT	CASSLGDRAFF
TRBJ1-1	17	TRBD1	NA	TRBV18	TGTGCCAGCTCACCATCCCCGAGGACAGGGGGCGCCGCTGAAGCCTTCTTT	CASSPSPRTGGAAEAFF
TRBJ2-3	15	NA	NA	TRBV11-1	TGTGCCAGCAGCCGATCGGGACCCGGGGCAGATACGCAGTATTTT	CASSRSGPGADTQYF
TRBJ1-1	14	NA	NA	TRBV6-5	TGTGCCAGTATCCCCGGGGGGAGGAACACTGAAGCTTTCTTT	CASIPGGRNTEAFF
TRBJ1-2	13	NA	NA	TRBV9	TGTGCCAGCAGCGTAGCGTTTGGCTATGGCTACACCTTC	CASSVAFGYGYTF
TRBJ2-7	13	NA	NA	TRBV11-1	TGTGCCAGCAGCTTTCGTGGGGCCTACGAGCAGTACTTC	CASSFRGAYEQYF
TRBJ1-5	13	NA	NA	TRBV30	TGTGCCTGGAGTTCAGTGGGCAATCAGCCCCAGCATTTT	CAWSSVGNQPQHF
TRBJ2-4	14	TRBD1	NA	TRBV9	TGTGCCAGCAGTCGGGACAGGGCGGGAAACATTCAGTACTTC	CASSRDRAGNIQYF
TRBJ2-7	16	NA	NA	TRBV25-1	TGTGCCAGCAATATAACCGCCGGGGACACCTCCTACGAGCAGTACTTC	CASNITAGDTSYEQYF
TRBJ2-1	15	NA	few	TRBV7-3	TGTGCCAGCAGGTTTTTAACCAGGGAGCCAAATGAGCAGTTCTTC	CASRFLTREPNEQFF
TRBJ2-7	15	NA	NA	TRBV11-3	TGTGCCAGCAGCTTAGGTCTCTCCAGGAAGGACGAGCAGTACTTC	CASSLGLSRKDEQYF
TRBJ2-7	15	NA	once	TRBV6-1	TGTGCCAGCAGTGAAGCTGACACCTTATCCTACGAGCAGTACTTC	CASSEADTLSYEQYF
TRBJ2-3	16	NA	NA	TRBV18	TGTGCCAGCTCACCCCTGGCGACTACTAGCACAGATACGCAGTATTTT	CASSPLATTSTDTQYF
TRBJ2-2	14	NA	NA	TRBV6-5	TGTGCCAGCAGTTACTTTCGGGGAACCGGGGAGCTGTTTTTT	CASSYFRGTGELFF
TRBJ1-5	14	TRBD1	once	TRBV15	TGTGCCACCAGCGCCGACAGGGTGAATCAGCCCCAGCATTTT	CATSADRVNQPQHF
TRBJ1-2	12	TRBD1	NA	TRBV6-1	TGTGCCAGCAGCGACAGGGGTCGAGGCTACACCTTC	CASSDRGRGYTF
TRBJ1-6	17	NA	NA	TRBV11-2	TGTGCCAGCAGCTTAGGGATGAGGGTCTCCTATAATTCACCCCTCCACTTT	CASSLGMRVSYNSPLHF
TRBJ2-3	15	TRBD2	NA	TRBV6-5	TGTGCCAGCAGAAGGACTAGCGGCCGCACAGATACGCAGTATTTT	CASRRTSGRTDTQYF
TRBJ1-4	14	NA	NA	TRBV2	TGTGCCAGCAGTGAGGACACGGTTAGCGAAAAACTGTTTTTT	CASSEDTVSEKLFF
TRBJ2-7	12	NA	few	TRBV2	TGTGCCAGCAGTATCGATTACTACGAGCAGTACTTC	CASSIDYYEQYF
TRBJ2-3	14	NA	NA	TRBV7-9	TGTGCCAGCAGCTTTAGCTCTTCCACAGATACGCAGTATTTT	CASSFSSSTDTQYF
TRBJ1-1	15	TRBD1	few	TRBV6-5	TGTGCCAGCAACTTACAAACAGGGGGGAACACTGAAGCTTTCTTT	CASNLQTGGNTEAFF
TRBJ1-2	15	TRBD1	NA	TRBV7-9	TGTGCCAGCAGCTCCGACAGGGGGTGGAACTATGGCTACACCTTC	CASSSDRGWNYGYTF
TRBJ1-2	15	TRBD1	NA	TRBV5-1	TGCGCCAGCAGACCCTTGACAGGGGAAGGCTATGGCTACACCTTC	CASRPLTGEGYGYTF
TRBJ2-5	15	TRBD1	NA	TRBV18	TGTGCCAGCTCACCCCAGGGGACAGGCCAAGAGACCCAGTACTTC	CASSPQGTGQETQYF
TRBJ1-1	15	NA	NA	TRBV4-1	TGCGCCAGCAGCCAAGACAACAGACTGAACACTGAAGCTTTCTTT	CASSQDNRLNTEAFF
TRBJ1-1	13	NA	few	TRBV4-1	TGCGCCAGCAGCCAAGGGGAAGGGACTGAAGCTTTCTTT	CASSQGEGTEAFF
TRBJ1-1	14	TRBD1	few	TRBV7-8	TGTGCCAGCAGCCCGGGACAGGGGAACACTGAAGCTTTCTTT	CASSPGQGNTEAFF
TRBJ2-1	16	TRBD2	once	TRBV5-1	TGCGCCAGCAGCTCTGGGACTAGCGGGGGCAACAATGAGCAGTTCTTC	CASSSGTSGGNNEQFF
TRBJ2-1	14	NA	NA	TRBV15	TGTGCCACCAGCGGACACCGGGAAAAAAATGAGCAGTTCTTC	CATSGHREKNEQFF
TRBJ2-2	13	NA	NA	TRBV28	TGTGCCAGCAGCTTTAGTCTAACCGGGGAGCTGTTTTTT	CASSFSLTGELFF
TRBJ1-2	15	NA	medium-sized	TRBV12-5	TGTGCTAGTGGTTGGCCGACAGGATCACGCTATGGCTACACCTTC	CASGWPTGSRYGYTF
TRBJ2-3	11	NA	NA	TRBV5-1	TGCGCCAGCAGCTTGGGAGATACGCAGTATTTT	CASSLGDTQYF
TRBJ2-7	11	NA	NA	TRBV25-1	TGTGCCAGCAGTGAAGTGCAGGGGTTGTACTTC	CASSEVQGLYF
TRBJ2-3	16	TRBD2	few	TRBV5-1	TGCGCCAGCAGCTCACTAGCGGGGTCTAGCACAGATACGCAGTATTTT	CASSSLAGSSTDTQYF
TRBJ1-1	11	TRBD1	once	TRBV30	TGTGCCTGGAACCGGGACAGGGAAGCTTTCTTT	CAWNRDREAFF
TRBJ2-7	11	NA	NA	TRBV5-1	TGCGCCAGCAGCTCTGCTGCCGAGCAGTACTTC	CASSSAAEQYF
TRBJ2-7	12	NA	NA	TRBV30	TGTGCCTGGAGTATCGGAAGGGAGGAGCAGTACTTC	CAWSIGREEQYF
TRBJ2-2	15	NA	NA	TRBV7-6	TGTGCCAGCAGCTTAGCGCAGGGTAGAACCGGGGAGCTGTTTTTT	CASSLAQGRTGELFF
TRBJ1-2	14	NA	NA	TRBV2	TGTGCCAGCAGTGAGGCAGCTCTTTGGTATGGCTACACCTTC	CASSEAALWYGYTF